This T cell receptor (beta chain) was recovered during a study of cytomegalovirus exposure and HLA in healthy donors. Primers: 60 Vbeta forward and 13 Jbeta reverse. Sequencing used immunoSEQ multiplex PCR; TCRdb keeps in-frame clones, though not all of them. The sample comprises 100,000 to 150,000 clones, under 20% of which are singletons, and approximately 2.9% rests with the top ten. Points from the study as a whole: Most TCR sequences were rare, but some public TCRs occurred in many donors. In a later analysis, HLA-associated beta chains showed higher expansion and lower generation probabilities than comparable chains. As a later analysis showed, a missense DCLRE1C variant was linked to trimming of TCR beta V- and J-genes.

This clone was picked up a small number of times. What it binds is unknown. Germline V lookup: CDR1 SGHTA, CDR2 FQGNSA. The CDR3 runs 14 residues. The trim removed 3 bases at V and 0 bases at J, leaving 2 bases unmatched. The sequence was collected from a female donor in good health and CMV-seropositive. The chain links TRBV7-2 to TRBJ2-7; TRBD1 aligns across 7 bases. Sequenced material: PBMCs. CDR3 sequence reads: CASSFDRASYEQYF. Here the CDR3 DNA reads TGTGCCAGCAGCTTTGACAGGGCCTCCTACGAGCAGTACTTC.